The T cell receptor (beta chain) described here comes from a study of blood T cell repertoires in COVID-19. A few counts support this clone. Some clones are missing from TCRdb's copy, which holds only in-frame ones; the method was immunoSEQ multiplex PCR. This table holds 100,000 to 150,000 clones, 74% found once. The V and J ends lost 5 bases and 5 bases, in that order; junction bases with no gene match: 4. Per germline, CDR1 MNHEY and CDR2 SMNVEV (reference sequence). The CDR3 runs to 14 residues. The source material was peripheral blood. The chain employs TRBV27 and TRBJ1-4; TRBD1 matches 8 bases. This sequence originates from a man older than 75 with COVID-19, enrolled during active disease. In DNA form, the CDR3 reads TGTGCCAGCAGTGCCAGGGGGCCCAATGAAAAACTGTTTTTT. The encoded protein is CASSARGPNEKLFF.